The 2 T cell receptor beta chains presented below share a single source sample, sequenced in a study of blood T cell repertoires in COVID-19. This table comes from immunoSEQ multiplex PCR, and its TCRdb copy is limited to in-frame clones, with some not included. The data contain tens of thousands of clones, 81% of them seen just once; the ten biggest clones take up around 40%. Sequencing was done on a sample of peripheral blood. The receptors originated from a man aged 80 or over with acute or convalescent COVID-19.

This chain links TRBV18 with TRBJ1-1; 7 bases agree with TRBD1. Trimming at V came to 3 bases and at J to 4 bases, leaving 8 bases not matched to a gene. The germline gives CDR1 KGHSH, CDR2 LQKENI. The CDR3 runs to 15 residues. The CDR3 bases are TGTGCCAGCTCACCGGACAGGATTCGAGGCACTGAAGCTTTCTTT. Translation: CASSPDRIRGTEAFF.

The chain carries TRBV29-1 and TRBJ2-5; 7 nucleotides agree with TRBD2. The CDR3 contains 14 residues. The germline V gene has CDR1 SQVTM and CDR2 ANQGSEA. J lost 5 bases, V lost 4 bases, and 10 bases had no gene match. The CDR3 nucleotides are TGCAGCGTTGGATACGGCGGGAGCGGGGAGACCCAGTACTTC. This codes for CSVGYGGSGETQYF.